This T cell receptor beta chain was profiled in a study of OX40 agonist ivuxolimab in advanced cancers. TCRdb's copy holds only in-frame clones and misses some; the assay was immunoSEQ multiplex PCR. The sample has 75,000 to 90,000 clones, 85% seen once. The ends lost 5 bases at V and 5 bases at J; junction bases unmatched: 5. CDR1 and CDR2 (germline): SGHTA, FQGNSA. This CDR3 comprises 14 residues. The TCR was taken from an adult with an advanced solid tumor such as melanoma, head and neck, liver or kidney cancer. The chain has TRBV7-2 and TRBJ2-1; 8 positions agree with TRBD2. The input for sequencing was CD4+ or CD8+ T cells sorted from blood, taken in a trial of the OX40 agonist ivuxolimab. The CDR3 loop is CASSTPSGHNEQFF. The CDR3 DNA sequence: TGTGCCAGCAGCACGCCTAGCGGGCACAATGAGCAGTTCTTC.